These 21 T cell receptor beta chains came from one sample sequenced in a study of beta chain features in type 1 diabetes. As every portion of the isolated RNA was reverse transcribed, the sequencing read expressed TCRB transcripts. Using immunoSEQ multiplex PCR, the repertoire was profiled, and TCRdb retains in-frame clones only, with some absent. The sample lists hundreds of thousands of clones, 10% to 15% occurring once. Sequenced sample: naive CD4+ T cells from blood. The receptors stem from a man aged 18 to 30 in good health.

The gene calls are TRBV9 and TRBJ2-7, with TRBD2 identical over 8 bases. The V gene end was trimmed by 3 bases and the J gene end by 4 bases; junction bases not matched to a gene: 12. Per germline, CDR1 SGDLS and CDR2 YYNGEE. The CDR3 covers 16 residues. The CDR3 reads CASSGGLVNSAYEQYF. In DNA, the CDR3 is TGTGCCAGCAGCGGGGGACTAGTTAATAGTGCGTACGAGCAGTACTTC.

This clone was seen a handful of times. The V call is TRBV10-3, the J call TRBJ2-7; 9 bases agree with TRBD1. After removal of 4 bases from V and 2 bases from J, the junction contained 6 bases not matched to a gene. In germline, CDR1 is ENHRY, CDR2 SYGVKD. This CDR3 is 15 amino acids long. The CDR3 DNA reads TGTGCCATCAGTGGACAGGGGGACTCCACCTACGAGCAGTACTTC. Amino acid sequence: CAISGQGDSTYEQYF.

A few counts support this clone. The chain is built from TRBV13 and TRBJ2-3, with TRBD2 matching 7 bases. J lost 2 bases, V lost 3 bases, and 8 bases had no gene match. The germline V gene has CDR1 PRHDT and CDR2 FYEKMQ (reference sequence). The CDR3 extends over 16 amino acids. The CDR3 DNA reads as TGTGCCAGCAGCTTCTCAGCGGGACTCTCCACAGATACGCAGTATTTT. It encodes CASSFSAGLSTDTQYF.

This clone was seen only a few times. V is TRBV7-2 and J is TRBJ2-5, with TRBD2 matching over 7 bases. The CDR3 loop spans 15 amino acids. Germline V gene sequence: CDR1 SGHTA, CDR2 FQGNSA. The V and J ends lost 1 base and 5 bases, in that order; junction bases with no gene match: 7. The CDR3: CASSLEGRARETQYF. CDR3 DNA: TGTGCCAGCAGCTTAGAGGGGAGGGCCCGGGAGACCCAGTACTTC.

This clone occurred a few times. The chain couples TRBV6-5 to TRBJ2-1; possibly TRBD1 for D (5 bases). Trimming removed 11 bases from V and 8 bases from J, with 13 bases in between. Per germline, CDR1 MNHEY and CDR2 SVGAGI. The CDR3 totals 11 residues. CDR3 region: CASIRGDEQFF. The CDR3 region has the DNA TGTGCCTCTATAAGGGGCGATGAGCAGTTCTTC.

V usage is TRBV5-4 and J usage is TRBJ2-3; TRBD2 aligns across 10 bases. CDR1 is SGHNT, CDR2 YYREEE, per germline (reference sequence). J was trimmed by 4 bases and V by 2 bases; bases with no gene match: 4. The CDR3 contains 15 residues. The CDR3 nucleotides are TGTGCCAGCAGCTTAGCGGGAGGGGGGCCAGATACGCAGTATTTT. It encodes CASSLAGGGPDTQYF. The entire variable domain, with the rest obtained from reference TRBV5-4 and TRBJ2-3, is as follows: ETGVTQSPTHLIKTRGQQVTLRCSSQSGHNTVSWYQQALGQGPQFIFQYYREEENGRGNFPPRFSGLQFPNYSSELNVNALELDDSALYLCASSLAGGGPDTQYFGPGTRLTVL.

The CDR3 sequence: CSVYKQENTEAFF. CDR3 coding DNA: TGCAGCGTTTATAAGCAGGAGAACACTGAAGCTTTCTTT. This rearrangement joins TRBV29-1 to TRBJ1-1; D is undetermined. Trimming stripped 5 bases from V and 1 base from J, with 11 bases between. The CDR3 has 13 residues. Germline V gene data show CDR1 as SQVTM and CDR2 as ANQGSEA.

Only a few counts were recorded for this clone. CDR3 nucleotide sequence: TGTGCCAGCAGTTACTCCGCGACAGTGACCTACGAGCAGTACTTC. Translating gives CASSYSATVTYEQYF. The chain uses TRBV6-5 and TRBJ2-7; D might be TRBD1 (5 bases). Germline V lookup: CDR1 MNHEY, CDR2 SVGAGI. V lost 0 bases, J lost 2 bases, and 11 bases lay in between. The CDR3 runs to 15 residues.

This clone has a single count. Other DNA sequences in the same sample also yield this CDR3. The chain is built from TRBV4-3 and TRBJ2-3, with D perhaps TRBD1 (6 bases). The length of the CDR3 is 16 residues. Germline lookup yields CDR1 LGHNA and CDR2 YSLEER. V was clipped by 0 bases and J by 0 bases, with 10 bases between them. The DNA of the CDR3 is TGCGCCAGCAGCCAAGATGGGGGCTCTAGCACAGATACGCAGTATTTT. Residues: CASSQDGGSSTDTQYF.

This clone was seen a few times. The gene calls are TRBV19 and TRBJ1-1; 9 bases map to TRBD1. With 8 bases clipped from V and 10 bases from J, the junction kept 14 bases outside the gene matches. CDR3 length: 14 amino acids. Germline loops: CDR1 LNHDA, CDR2 SQIVND (reference sequence). The CDR3 is CASLDRGDVVGAFF. The CDR3 DNA sequence: TGTGCCAGTCTGGACAGGGGAGATGTGGTCGGAGCTTTCTTT.

V gene TRBV30 combines with J gene TRBJ1-2; no clear D gene. V was cut by 2 bases and J by 7 bases, with 14 bases left in between. Germline V CDR1 and CDR2: GTSNPN, SVGIG (reference sequence). This CDR3 has 13 amino acids. The CDR3, as DNA: TGTGCCTGGAGTCCCTCGTTTACTACTGGCTACACCTTC. Amino acid sequence: CAWSPSFTTGYTF.

This clone was detected only a few times. The genes are TRBV5-1 and TRBJ1-3; the match to TRBD1 covers 7 bases. The V gene end was trimmed by 4 bases and the J gene end by 8 bases; junction bases not matched to a gene: 6. The CDR3 loop spans 13 amino acids. The V gene's germline CDR1 is SGHRS and CDR2 YFSETQ. CDR3 amino acids: CASSTGQRDTIYF. CDR3 bases: TGCGCCAGCAGCACGGGACAGAGAGACACCATATATTTT.

As for this clone: The sample carries other DNA sequences with the same CDR3. The V and J genes are TRBV7-2 and TRBJ2-3; TRBD2 agrees at 11 bases. The CDR3 is 15 residues long. Germline CDR1 is SGHTA and CDR2 is FQGNSA. Trimming at V came to 1 base and at J to 6 bases, leaving 3 bases not matched to a gene. This CDR3 is CASSLGPSGRDTQYF. The CDR3 DNA follows: TGTGCCAGCAGCTTAGGGCCTAGCGGGAGGGATACGCAGTATTTT.

Only one count was recorded for this clone. The chain has TRBV27 and TRBJ1-6; no reliable D call. V shed 2 bases and J shed 9 bases, with 11 bases lying between them. The CDR3 spans 14 residues. CDR1 is MNHEY, CDR2 SMNVEV, per germline (reference sequence). The CDR3 loop is CASSLRELGSPLHF. The CDR3 bases are TGTGCCAGCAGTTTAAGGGAGCTGGGTTCACCCCTCCACTTT.

This clone was counted between two and nine times. The chain uses TRBV9 and TRBJ1-2; maybe TRBD1 (5 bases). V was trimmed by 0 bases and J by 4 bases, leaving 16 bases between them. This CDR3 is 16 amino acids long. Germline-derived CDR1 and CDR2 are SGDLS and YYNGEE. This CDR3 is CASSVESRDSAYGYTF. The CDR3 coding sequence is TGTGCCAGCAGCGTAGAGTCTCGAGACAGCGCCTATGGCTACACCTTC.

This clone was counted between two and nine times. The chain links TRBV27 to TRBJ2-7; 11 bases agree with TRBD1. The trim removed 2 bases at V and 0 bases at J, leaving 3 bases unmatched. CDR3 size: 16 residues. Germline-derived CDR1 and CDR2 are MNHEY and SMNVEV (reference sequence). The CDR3 coding sequence is TGTGCCAGCAGTTTAGGGACAGGGGGGGCCTCCTACGAGCAGTACTTC. Protein sequence: CASSLGTGGASYEQYF.

This clone was observed a handful of times. The chain couples TRBV30 to TRBJ2-7; 7 nucleotides match TRBD1. CDR1 GTSNPN and CDR2 SVGIG come from the germline V gene (reference sequence). J was trimmed by 2 bases and V by 2 bases; bases with no gene match: 12. This CDR3 has 16 residues. This CDR3 is CAWSYNRGGPTYEQYF. CDR3 coding DNA: TGTGCCTGGAGTTATAACAGGGGCGGGCCAACCTACGAGCAGTACTTC.

This clone has a handful of counts. The V call is TRBV4-1, the J call TRBJ1-5; D perhaps matches TRBD1 (5 bases). V lost 2 bases and J lost 2, with 16 bases in between. Germline CDR1 is MGHRA and CDR2 is YSYEKL. The CDR3 loop spans 17 amino acids. The CDR3 reads CASSQPYGTFGNQPQHF. The CDR3, as DNA: TGCGCCAGCAGCCAACCTTACGGGACTTTCGGCAATCAGCCCCAGCATTTT.

The CDR3 DNA is TGCGCCAGCAGCCGGGACTATAAGCCCTACGAGCAGTACTTC. It codes for CASSRDYKPYEQYF. The chain employs TRBV5-1 and TRBJ2-7; 7 nucleotides align to TRBD2. CDR3 length: 14 residues. The V segment lost 4 bases and the J segment 2 bases; nucleotides outside the gene matches: 6. From germline, CDR1 is SGHRS and CDR2 YFSETQ.

This clone has only a few counts. The V call is TRBV19, the J call TRBJ1-2, with a tentative D call TRBD1 (6 bases). This CDR3 has 14 amino acids. V shed 7 bases and J shed 2 bases, with 14 bases lying between them. Germline V CDR1 and CDR2: LNHDA, SQIVND (reference sequence). CDR3 loop: CASTEQGRNYGYTF. The CDR3 DNA follows: TGTGCCAGTACCGAGCAGGGGAGAAACTATGGCTACACCTTC.

This chain uses TRBV11-2 with TRBJ2-1; 9 positions match TRBD1. Germline assignment: CDR1 SGHAT and CDR2 FQNNGV. This CDR3 spans 14 amino acids. Trimming cost V 5 bases and J 6 bases; bases outside gene matches: 5. CDR3 region: CASSRGTGINEQFF. The CDR3 coding sequence is TGTGCCAGCAGCCGCGGGACAGGGATCAATGAGCAGTTCTTC. Complete variable domain (other parts from reference TRBV11-2 and TRBJ2-1): EAGVAQSPRYKIIEKRQSVAFWCNPISGHATLYWYQQILGQGPKLLIQFQNNGVVDDSQLPKDRFSAERLKGVDSTLKIQPAKLEDSAVYLCASSRGTGINEQFFGPGTRLTVL.